This T cell receptor (beta chain) was sequenced in a study of T cells after yellow fever vaccination. This CDR3 comprises 13 residues. Germline V gives CDR1 LGHNA, CDR2 YSLEER. Trimming removed 0 bases from V and 9 bases from J, with 9 bases in between. About this clonotype: Its antigen is unidentified.

The study made its TCR cDNA through 5'RACE template switching. That step introduced a universal primer site along with UMIs. TCRdb reprocessed the 5' RACE reads with MiXCR, giving one entry per CDR3 protein. Of 250,000 to 350,000 distinct CDR3 sequences in the sample, around 6.8% were seen once. Study-level results: Some clonotypes were seen in both the CD4 and the CD8 compartments. These made up a small share and likely arose from convergent recombination. Researchers report a weaker secondary response that nonetheless peaked faster, day 5 versus 15. The booster saw the reappearance of most primary-vaccination clones (around 95% CD4, around 88% CD8).

This TCR was sampled from a man aged 18 to 29 who received the YFV17D yellow fever vaccine. The chain is built from TRBV4-3 and TRBJ1-5; D is undetermined. The material sequenced was PBMCs, taken more than 35 days after the first yellow fever vaccination. The CDR3 spells CASSQDPTAPQHF. The CDR3 DNA is TGCGCCAGCAGCCAAGACCCCACGGCGCCCCAGCATTTT.